The 28 T cell receptor beta chains below were found in one sample sequenced in a study of blood T cell repertoires in COVID-19. This table comes from immunoSEQ multiplex PCR, and its TCRdb copy is limited to in-frame clones, with some not included. The data hold around 200,000 clones, with 83% observed a single time. The source material was peripheral blood. The receptors come from a woman in her forties or fifties with acute or convalescent COVID-19.

The chain has TRBV19 and TRBJ2-7; 9 nucleotides match TRBD1. Germline V gives CDR1 LNHDA, CDR2 SQIVND (reference sequence). V was pared by 5 bases and J by 4 bases, with 6 bases of the junction left unmatched. The CDR3 totals 14 residues. DNA for the CDR3: TGTGCCAGTAGTCCCCAGGACAGGGGTTACGAGCAGTACTTC. Protein sequence: CASSPQDRGYEQYF.

This clone was seen just once. The rearrangement joins TRBV2 to TRBJ2-5; 7 bases fit TRBD2. V lost 6 bases, J lost 5 bases, and 6 bases stayed unmatched. Germline-derived CDR1 and CDR2 are SNHLY and FYNNEI. The CDR3 spans 13 residues. CDR3 sequence: CASSGGLGETQYF. CDR3 DNA sequence: TGTGCCAGCAGCGGAGGACTAGGGGAGACCCAGTACTTC. Variable domain in full (rest from reference TRBV2 and TRBJ2-5): EPEVTQTPSHQVTQMGQEVILRCVPISNHLYFYWYRQILGQKVEFLVSFYNNEISEKSEIFDDQFSVERPDGSNFTLKIRSTKLEDSAMYFCASSGGLGETQYFGPGTRLLVL.

In DNA, the CDR3 is TGTGCCAGCAGTCCTGTCTTAGCACCCTACAATGAGCAGTTCTTC. Protein product: CASSPVLAPYNEQFF. The chain is built from TRBV11-2 and TRBJ2-1; D is unresolved. Germline V gene sequence: CDR1 SGHAT, CDR2 FQNNGV. Trimming shortened V by 6 bases and J by 2 bases, and 14 bases separated the two germline ends. The CDR3 has 15 residues.

The rearrangement links TRBV25-1 to TRBJ2-1; no clear D. Looked up from germline, CDR1 is MGHDK and CDR2 is SYGVNS. The CDR3 has 13 amino acids. Trimming left V 0 bases short and J 5 bases short, with 5 bases between. The CDR3 spells CASSEYGHNEQFF. In DNA form, the CDR3 reads TGTGCCAGCAGTGAATATGGGCACAATGAGCAGTTCTTC.

The rearrangement joins TRBV5-1 to TRBJ1-1; D call uncertain. The CDR3 has 15 amino acids. Deletions cut 0 bases from V and 10 bases from J, with 19 bases between. Looked up from germline, CDR1 is SGHRS and CDR2 is YFSETQ. The chain's CDR3 is CASSLGSSAGMPAFF. Written as DNA, the CDR3 is TGCGCCAGCAGCTTGGGATCATCGGCGGGGATGCCAGCTTTCTTT.

The chain joins TRBV11-2 to TRBJ2-5; perhaps TRBD2 as D (5 bases). The germline CDR1 and CDR2 sequences are SGHAT and FQNNGV. The V and J ends lost 8 bases and 5 bases respectively, with 21 bases between them. The CDR3 totals 15 residues. CDR3 loop: CASRGLGFYRETQYF. As DNA, the CDR3 is TGTGCCAGCCGAGGGCTAGGGTTCTATCGGGAGACCCAGTACTTC.

This chain joins TRBV9 and TRBJ2-3, with 11 bases aligning to TRBD1. In germline, CDR1 is SGDLS, CDR2 YYNGEE. CDR3 size: 15 residues. Trimming at V came to 6 bases and at J to 6 bases, leaving 9 bases not matched to a gene. CDR3 bases: TGTGCCAGCAACCACCCGGACAGGGGGCGGGATACGCAGTATTTT. It is translated as CASNHPDRGRDTQYF.

The chain has TRBV28 and TRBJ2-1, with 7 bases identical to TRBD1. Germline lookup yields CDR1 MDHEN and CDR2 SYDVKM. Losses at the gene ends were 8 bases for V and 2 bases for J; bases not matched to a gene: 6. The CDR3 has 14 amino acids. The CDR3: CASLGQTTYNEQFF. In nucleotides, the CDR3 is TGTGCCAGCCTGGGACAGACGACCTACAATGAGCAGTTCTTC.

The rearrangement uses TRBV15 and TRBJ2-7; 13 bases line up with TRBD2. Looked up from germline, CDR1 is LNHNV and CDR2 is YYDKDF (reference sequence). The V gene end was trimmed by 2 bases and the J gene end by 2 bases; junction bases not matched to a gene: 9. The CDR3 is made up of 18 amino acids. The CDR3 loop is CATSRSSLTSGRAYEQYF. CDR3 coding DNA: TGTGCCACCAGCAGATCCTCCCTAACTAGCGGGAGGGCCTACGAGCAGTACTTC.

The chain joins TRBV6-5 to TRBJ2-1; TRBD2 matches 14 bases. V dropped 6 bases and J dropped 7; count of bases not matched to a gene: 5. The length of the CDR3 is 15 residues. Germline loops: CDR1 MNHEY, CDR2 SVGAGI. The CDR3 DNA reads as TGTGCCAGCAGCCAGACTAGCGGGAGGGAAAATGAGCAGTTCTTC. Translating gives CASSQTSGRENEQFF.

The chain recombines TRBV11-3 with TRBJ2-7, with a weak D call TRBD2 (6 bases). Trimming cost V 3 bases and J 6 bases, with 9 bases left between them. This CDR3 has 12 residues. Germline CDR1 is SGHNT and CDR2 is YENEEA. In nucleotides, the CDR3 is TGTGCCAGCAGCTTGGAGGGCTCCGAGCAGTACTTC. This sequence encodes CASSLEGSEQYF. The full variable domain, completed using reference TRBV11-3 and TRBJ2-7, is EAGVVQSPRYKIIEKKQPVAFWCNPISGHNTLYWYLQNLGQGPELLIRYENEEAVDDSQLPKDRFSAERLKGVDSTLKIQPAELGDSAVYLCASSLEGSEQYFGPGTRLTVT.

The genes are TRBV24-1 and TRBJ1-2; 7 bases align to TRBD1. With 6 bases clipped from V and 6 bases from J, the junction kept 9 bases outside the gene matches. There are 14 residues in the CDR3. Germline CDR1 is KGHDR and CDR2 is SFDVKD. Written as DNA, the CDR3 is TGTGCCACCAGTCCCTCGGGCAGGGGGGATGGCTACACCTTC. Its translation is CATSPSGRGDGYTF.

The rearrangement links TRBV5-6 to TRBJ2-4, with 11 positions matching TRBD2. Germline lookup yields CDR1 SGHDT and CDR2 YYEEEE. CDR3 length: 17 residues. J lost 5 bases, V lost 2 bases, and 9 bases had no gene match. Written as DNA, the CDR3 is TGTGCCAGCAGCTTTGTAGCGGGAGGGGTTTTTGAAAACATTCAGTACTTC. Translating gives CASSFVAGGVFENIQYF.

This chain uses TRBV24-1 with TRBJ2-1, with D tentatively TRBD1 (6 bases). The CDR3 contains 15 residues. The V and J ends lost 4 bases and 3 bases respectively, with 12 bases between them. The V gene's germline CDR1 is KGHDR and CDR2 SFDVKD. The CDR3 is CATSDYRDNYNEQFF. CDR3 in DNA: TGTGCCACCAGTGACTACCGGGACAACTACAATGAGCAGTTCTTC.

The CDR3 reads CSVEAPGQSTGELFF. DNA of the CDR3: TGCAGCGTTGAAGCGCCGGGACAGTCCACCGGGGAGCTGTTTTTT. This chain joins TRBV29-1 and TRBJ2-2; 7 bases line up with TRBD1. V shed 1 base, J shed 4 bases, and the junction held 6 bases outside the gene matches. Germline V CDR1 and CDR2: SQVTM, ANQGSEA. The CDR3 loop spans 15 amino acids.

The gene calls are TRBV7-3 and TRBJ1-3; 8 nucleotides align to TRBD1. The CDR3 sequence is 15 residues long. V gave up 5 bases and J gave up 4 bases; unmatched junction bases: 7. Germline loops: CDR1 SGHTA, CDR2 FQGTGA. CDR3 region: CASSPGQGLGNTIYF. In DNA, the CDR3 is TGTGCCAGCAGCCCAGGACAGGGTCTGGGAAACACCATATATTTT.

The CDR3 sequence: CASSPLTASNTGELFF. The CDR3 bases are TGTGCCAGCTCACCGCTAACAGCTTCGAACACCGGGGAGCTGTTTTTT. The gene calls are TRBV18 and TRBJ2-2; D call uncertain. This CDR3 spans 16 amino acids. Per germline, CDR1 KGHSH and CDR2 LQKENI. With 3 bases removed from V and 0 bases from J, the gap between germline ends came to 11 bases.

V usage is TRBV27 and J usage is TRBJ2-7; TRBD2 agrees at 10 bases. J lost 2 bases, V lost 2 bases, and 3 bases had no gene match. In germline, CDR1 is MNHEY, CDR2 SMNVEV (reference sequence). This CDR3 has 15 residues. CDR3 amino acids: CASSLSGRDPYEQYF. Here the CDR3 DNA reads TGTGCCAGCAGTTTAAGCGGGAGGGATCCCTACGAGCAGTACTTC.

This clone was observed a few times. The chain has TRBV10-3 and TRBJ1-1; a possible D gene is TRBD1 (5 bases). The CDR3 consists of 14 residues. Germline CDR1 ENHRY, CDR2 SYGVKD. The germline V and J ends were trimmed by 4 bases and 5 bases, with 14 bases remaining between them. The chain's CDR3 is CAISAQGEGTEAFF. CDR3 sequence (DNA): TGTGCCATCAGTGCGCAGGGTGAAGGAACTGAAGCTTTCTTT.

This clone occurred once. The V and J genes are TRBV29-1 and TRBJ2-3, with TRBD1 matching 7 bases. CDR1 and CDR2 (germline): SQVTM, ANQGSEA. The V and J ends lost 6 bases and 6 bases, in that order; junction bases with no gene match: 12. The CDR3 consists of 14 residues. The CDR3 nucleotides are TGCAGCGTCAGGAAGACAGGGACCGGGGATACGCAGTATTTT. This translates into CSVRKTGTGDTQYF.

The V gene is TRBV9, the J gene TRBJ2-1; D is unclear. Germline V gene lookup returns CDR1 SGDLS and CDR2 YYNGEE. This CDR3 is built from 13 residues. V lost 0 bases, J lost 4 bases, and 5 bases lay in between. The CDR3 reads CASSVGVYNEQFF. CDR3 sequence (DNA): TGTGCCAGCAGCGTAGGAGTATACAATGAGCAGTTCTTC.

The chain employs TRBV29-1 and TRBJ2-3; D gene ambiguous. V was cut by 5 bases and J by 4 bases, with 10 bases left in between. Germline loops: CDR1 SQVTM, CDR2 ANQGSEA. The CDR3 covers 12 residues. The CDR3 DNA reads as TGCAGCGTTAGTCCAGTATCAGATACGCAGTATTTT. It specifies CSVSPVSDTQYF.

J is TRBJ2-7 and V is TRBV19; perhaps TRBD2 as D (5 bases). This CDR3 spans 14 amino acids. The germline V gene has CDR1 LNHDA and CDR2 SQIVND (reference sequence). Trimming cost V 8 bases and J 3 bases, with 17 bases left between them. This CDR3 is CASSRGGPDYEQYF. The CDR3 nucleotides read TGTGCCAGTTCCCGGGGTGGTCCCGACTACGAGCAGTACTTC.

This chain connects TRBV30 to TRBJ1-2; D is undetermined. V lost 0 bases to trimming and J lost 2 bases, with 7 bases between them. The CDR3 is 13 residues long. CDR1 and CDR2 from the germline V gene are GTSNPN and SVGIG (reference sequence). CDR3 sequence: CAWSVDLNYGYTF. CDR3 DNA: TGTGCCTGGAGTGTAGACTTGAACTATGGCTACACCTTC.

The table lists this clone with a few counts. The chain links TRBV30 to TRBJ2-2, with 7 bases lining up with TRBD1. Germline CDR1 GTSNPN, CDR2 SVGIG (reference sequence). The CDR3 totals 12 residues. V trimming: 3 bases; J trimming: 6 bases; junction bases outside the gene matches: 1. This CDR3 is CAWSTGAGELFF. The CDR3 nucleotides read TGTGCCTGGAGCACAGGGGCCGGGGAGCTGTTTTTT.

This clone has a single count. The chain employs TRBV10-3 and TRBJ2-2; TRBD1 might be the D (5 bases). CDR1 and CDR2 from the germline V gene are ENHRY and SYGVKD. This CDR3 is built from 16 residues. V lost 2 bases, J lost 0 bases, and 10 bases lay in between. The CDR3 coding sequence is TGTGCCATCAGTGAGGGGGCACGAACGAACACCGGGGAGCTGTTTTTT. It specifies CAISEGARTNTGELFF.

The genes are TRBV28 and TRBJ2-3; the match to TRBD2 covers 9 bases. Germline V gene lookup returns CDR1 MDHEN and CDR2 SYDVKM. The CDR3 consists of 17 residues. The ends lost 4 bases at V and 6 bases at J; junction bases unmatched: 14. The CDR3 here is CASSWAGGSGRFDTQYF. The CDR3, as DNA: TGTGCCAGCAGTTGGGCCGGCGGGAGCGGGAGGTTCGATACGCAGTATTTT.

This chain joins TRBV19 and TRBJ2-1; possibly TRBD2 for D (6 bases). CDR3 length: 16 amino acids. The ends were cut back, 5 bases at V and 2 bases at J, with 16 bases in the middle. Germline CDR1 reads LNHDA; CDR2 reads SQIVND (reference sequence). The CDR3 here is CASSQPGLLAYNEQFF. CDR3 bases: TGTGCCAGTAGTCAACCGGGACTTCTGGCCTACAATGAGCAGTTCTTC. The whole variable domain, remainder taken from reference TRBV19 and TRBJ2-1, is DGGITQSPKYLFRKEGQNVTLSCEQNLNHDAMYWYRQDPGQGLRLIYYSQIVNDFQKGDIAEGYSVSREKKESFPLTVTSAQKNPTAFYLCASSQPGLLAYNEQFFGPGTRLTVL.